One and the same sample provided the 16 T cell receptor beta chains below, sequenced in a study of OX40 agonist ivuxolimab in advanced cancers. The table came from immunoSEQ multiplex PCR; TCRdb's copy has only in-frame clones and leaves some out. The sample includes fewer than 45,000 clones, 85% to 90% seen only once; the top ten take about 5.5%. This sample comprised CD4+ or CD8+ T cells sorted from blood, obtained in a trial of the OX40 agonist ivuxolimab. All receptors come from an adult with an advanced solid tumor such as melanoma, head and neck, liver or kidney cancer.

CDR3 loop: CASSDPTILAGVEDTQYF. In DNA, the CDR3 is TGTGCCAGCAGTGACCCTACTATACTAGCGGGAGTTGAAGATACGCAGTATTTT. The gene calls are TRBV6-4 and TRBJ2-3; 11 bases agree with TRBD2. The CDR3 covers 18 residues. Germline loops: CDR1 MRHNA, CDR2 SNTAGT. V gave up 2 bases and J gave up 5 bases; unmatched junction bases: 12.

The CDR3 is CASSHPNTEAFF. CDR3 nucleotides: TGTGCCAGCTCCCACCCGAACACTGAAGCTTTCTTT. V and J are TRBV2 and TRBJ1-1; no clear D gene. The germline V gene encodes CDR1 SNHLY and CDR2 FYNNEI. The CDR3 runs 12 residues. The germline V and J ends were trimmed by 8 bases and 1 base, with 8 bases remaining between them.

This chain joins TRBV9 and TRBJ2-3; D is undetermined. Germline CDR1 and CDR2: SGDLS and YYNGEE. Deletions cut 0 bases from V and 5 bases from J, with 4 bases between. The CDR3 spans 12 residues. The CDR3 loop reads CASSVGLDTQYF. CDR3 nucleotides: TGTGCCAGCAGCGTAGGGTTAGATACGCAGTATTTT. Full variable domain (missing parts from reference TRBV9 and TRBJ2-3): DSGVTQTPKHLITATGQRVTLRCSPRSGDLSVYWYQQSLDQGLQFLIQYYNGEERAKGNILERFSAQQFPDLHSELNLSSLELGDSALYFCASSVGLDTQYFGPGTRLTVL.

The CDR3, as DNA: TGTGCCAGTACTCAGGTTGGGGCCTGGGGCCCGAACACCGGGGAGCTGTTTTTT. The encoded protein is CASTQVGAWGPNTGELFF. The rearrangement links TRBV19 to TRBJ2-2; maybe TRBD1 (5 bases). Germline V gives CDR1 LNHDA, CDR2 SQIVND (reference sequence). Trimming took off 7 bases at V and 0 bases at J, with 21 bases between the two ends. The CDR3 extends over 18 amino acids.

The V call is TRBV28, the J call TRBJ2-5; D is unclear. This CDR3 has 13 residues. The germline CDR1 and CDR2 sequences are MDHEN and SYDVKM. Trimming cost V 2 bases and J 2 bases, with 6 bases left between them. This CDR3 is CASSLIVQETQYF. The DNA for the CDR3 is TGTGCCAGCAGTTTAATAGTTCAAGAGACCCAGTACTTC.

Concerning this clone itself: This CDR3 is also generated by other DNA sequences in the sample. The rearrangement links TRBV15 to TRBJ1-5; no definite D call. Germline-derived CDR1 and CDR2 are LNHNV and YYDKDF (reference sequence). Deletions cut 3 bases from V and 1 base from J, with 7 bases between. The CDR3 has 14 residues. CDR3 sequence (DNA): TGTGCCACCAGCAGGGGTCAGAGCAATCAGCCCCAGCATTTT. This codes for CATSRGQSNQPQHF.

The chain couples TRBV5-4 to TRBJ2-3, with D uncertain. CDR1 and CDR2 from the germline V gene are SGHNT and YYREEE (reference sequence). This CDR3 spans 14 amino acids. The V and J ends lost 3 bases and 4 bases respectively, with 12 bases between them. The CDR3 nucleotides are TGTGCCAGCAGCTCTTTGAAGAGTGCAGATACGCAGTATTTT. This encodes CASSSLKSADTQYF.

The chain recombines TRBV30 with TRBJ1-2; D uncertain. The CDR3 loop spans 10 amino acids. V was shortened by 4 bases and J by 8 bases, with 8 bases between the two germline ends. Germline V gene data show CDR1 as GTSNPN and CDR2 as SVGIG (reference sequence). The CDR3 sequence is CAWNLGGYTF. The CDR3 nucleotides read TGTGCCTGGAATCTAGGGGGCTACACCTTC. Based on the CDR3 plus reference TRBV30 and TRBJ1-2, the full variable domain is SQTIHQWPATLVQPVGSPLSLECTVEGTSNPNLYWYRQAAGRGLQLLFYSVGIGQISSEVPQNLSASRPQDRQFILSSKKLLLSDSGFYLCAWNLGGYTFGSGTRLTVV.

V and J are TRBV5-1 and TRBJ2-5; unclear D gene. The germline CDR1 and CDR2 sequences are SGHRS and YFSETQ. CDR3 size: 14 residues. Between the trimmed V and J ends, which lost 3 bases and 5 bases, there was a span of 14 bases. The DNA of the CDR3 is TGCGCCAGCAGCTGGACCATTGCAGCTGAGACCCAGTACTTC. Its protein product is CASSWTIAAETQYF.

The table lists this clone with a few counts. The CDR3 is CASSPLKGISGELFF. CDR3 bases: TGTGCCAGCAGCCCCTTGAAGGGGATCAGCGGGGAGCTGTTTTTT. This rearrangement joins TRBV11-2 to TRBJ2-2, with D tentatively TRBD1 (5 bases). The V gene lost 5 bases and the J gene lost 7 bases, with 17 bases spanning the gap. Germline V gene sequence: CDR1 SGHAT, CDR2 FQNNGV. The CDR3 sequence is 15 residues long.

The chain combines TRBV10-1 with TRBJ2-3; 10 bases fit TRBD1. The germline CDR1 and CDR2 sequences are WNHNN and SYGVQD (reference sequence). The CDR3 sequence is 13 residues long. The ends lost 4 bases at V and 9 bases at J; junction bases unmatched: 4. The CDR3 spells CASSGLGQGTQYF. The CDR3 nucleotides read TGCGCCAGCAGTGGTTTGGGACAGGGGACGCAGTATTTT.

J is TRBJ2-3 and V is TRBV28; D ambiguous. V gave up 3 bases and J gave up 4 bases, with 8 bases separating them. Germline-derived CDR1 and CDR2 are MDHEN and SYDVKM. The CDR3 length is 13 residues. CDR3 coding DNA: TGTGCCAGCAGTTTCCCGGAGTCAGATACGCAGTATTTT. Its protein product is CASSFPESDTQYF.

This clone has a handful of counts. This chain links TRBV6-6 with TRBJ1-2; TRBD1 matches 10 bases. Germline CDR1 is MNHNY and CDR2 is SVGAGI (reference sequence). V shed 5 bases, J shed 4 bases, and the junction held 10 bases outside the gene matches. This CDR3 is 16 amino acids long. The CDR3 DNA is TGTGCCAGCAGTAAAATCGGGACAGGGGACACCTATGGCTACACCTTC. This encodes CASSKIGTGDTYGYTF.

The chain uses TRBV28 and TRBJ2-1; D call uncertain. This CDR3 is 13 amino acids long. Trimming pared 1 base from V and 6 bases from J, leaving 7 bases between. CDR1 and CDR2 from the germline V gene are MDHEN and SYDVKM. The CDR3 here is CASSLYRTNEQFF. CDR3 sequence (DNA): TGTGCCAGCAGTTTATATAGGACCAATGAGCAGTTCTTC.

The chain combines TRBV27 with TRBJ2-5; either TRBD1 or TRBD2 may fit D (5 bases each). The CDR3 spans 15 residues. Germline V gene sequence: CDR1 MNHEY, CDR2 SMNVEV (reference sequence). Trimming pared 5 bases from V and 4 bases from J, leaving 17 bases between. CDR3 nucleotide sequence: TGTGCCAGCAGTATCGGGACGGCTGGCACAGAGACCCAGTACTTC. As protein: CASSIGTAGTETQYF.

The sample holds one count of this clone. The chain has TRBV19 and TRBJ1-5, with no clear D. CDR3 length: 15 amino acids. Trimming pared 6 bases from V and 0 bases from J, leaving 12 bases between. CDR1 LNHDA and CDR2 SQIVND come from the germline V gene (reference sequence). The CDR3 protein is CASRITTGSNQPQHF. CDR3 sequence (DNA): TGTGCCAGTAGGATAACGACGGGTAGCAATCAGCCCCAGCATTTT.